This T cell receptor beta chain was profiled in a study of blood T cell repertoires in COVID-19 (dated by TCRdb to about 2020). In terms of the full investigation: Samples from collaborators originated in the United States, Italy and Spain and spanned both the acute and convalescent phases of COVID-19. Subjects who had been exposed to COVID-19, were actively infected with it, or had recovered from it provided the deeply sampled blood TCRbeta repertoires that made up the dataset. Samples were obtained from the ongoing ImmuneRACE study (first 160 participants) and from some 1,300 subjects provided by 6 global collaborators. The repertoires were released in a freely available public database intended as a resource for research on the immune response to SARS-CoV-2. The material from the prospective study consisted of cDNA or gDNA derived from T cells, B-cell-depleted T cells, or PBMCs. Where available, HLA class I and class II types were obtained from metadata supplied by the sample provider rather than from assay-based typing. Nearly every sample came with metadata listing a de-identified subject ID, COVID-19 status, age in years and sex.

General study outcomes and caveats: How much clinical and demographic metadata was included differed by source and by participant, and the metadata was provided uncurated.

Whole blood was collected in K2EDTA tubes by collaborating institutions according to the institutions' own protocols. For TCRbeta analysis, collaborator samples were shipped as frozen whole blood, as isolated PBMCs, or as DNA extracted from either sample type. TCRbeta CDR3 regions were amplified from genomic DNA using the immunoSEQ Assay, a bias-controlled multiplex PCR. On the authors' methods: The number of nucleated cells in each sample was estimated by amplification of reference gene primers within the assay. To quantify the absolute abundance of each unique TCRbeta CDR3 rearrangement, sequence reads were collapsed and filtered. For each sample, productive Simpson clonality was calculated by taking the square root of Simpson's diversity index across productive rearrangements. TCRdb limited this immuneACCESS table to in-frame rearrangements with V and J called. A share of clones is missing; checked studies link under half to unresolved V genes, and the rest is unexplained. V and J calls and clone size are those listed in that table; D and trimming were worked out from the DNA. The sample records about 300,000 clones, 85% of which are singletons. The top ten hold less than 15% of the sample.

About this clone: Its antigen remains unidentified. Base qualities are not provided; no much larger clone lies one nucleotide away.

The germline V gene provides CDR1 KGHDR and CDR2 SFDVKD. The CDR3 runs 13 amino acids, cysteine and phenylalanine included. Left in the record is the CDR3 DNA by itself, 39 bases read in frame from the first base. V sheds 9 bases and J sheds 4 bases, leaving 12 bases between their ends. This TCR was sampled from a human donor in a cohort sampled during active COVID-19. The sequence is built from TRBV24-1 and TRBJ2-1; matching of 5 bases hints at TRBD1 as the D gene. Sequencing was performed on peripheral blood. The nucleotides are TGTGCCACCCAGGGCGCTCGATACAATGAGCAGTTCTTC. The translation is CATQGARYNEQFF.